The next 3 T cell receptor beta chains were all read from a single sample in a study of CD8+ T cells in alopecia areata. RNA, once extracted, was reverse transcribed into cDNA for use as the sequencing template. This table comes from immunoSEQ multiplex PCR, and its TCRdb copy is limited to in-frame clones, with some not included. The sample lists approximately 180,000 clones; roughly 63% were seen once. Treatment of the sample: oral pan-JAK inhibitor, 5-10 mg twice daily. This specimen was CD4+ T cells sorted from blood, taken at approximately week 60, from a patient treated with tofacitinib. The receptors derive from a human donor with alopecia areata.

The chain has TRBV5-1 and TRBJ2-3; possible D gene TRBD1, 6 bases. The CDR3 length is 13 residues. The germline CDR1 and CDR2 sequences are SGHRS and YFSETQ. The ends were cut back, 2 bases at V and 3 bases at J, with 7 bases in the middle. The CDR3 DNA is TGCGCCAGCAGCTTCGGACAGACAGATACGCAGTATTTT. Residues: CASSFGQTDTQYF. The entire variable domain, with the rest obtained from reference TRBV5-1 and TRBJ2-3, is as follows: KAGVTQTPRYLIKTRGQQVTLSCSPISGHRSVSWYQQTPGQGLQFLFEYFSETQRNKGNFPGRFSGRQFSNSRSEMNVSTLELGDSALYLCASSFGQTDTQYFGPGTRLTVL.

The CDR3 spells CASSVVAGAYNEQFF. CDR3 nucleotides: TGTGCCAGCAGCGTAGTAGCGGGGGCCTACAATGAGCAGTTCTTC. J is TRBJ2-1 and V is TRBV9; 9 bases map to TRBD2. This CDR3 contains 15 residues. Germline lookup yields CDR1 SGDLS and CDR2 YYNGEE. V dropped 0 bases and J dropped 2; count of bases not matched to a gene: 0. Drawing the rest from reference TRBV9 and TRBJ2-1, the complete variable domain is DSGVTQTPKHLITATGQRVTLRCSPRSGDLSVYWYQQSLDQGLQFLIQYYNGEERAKGNILERFSAQQFPDLHSELNLSSLELGDSALYFCASSVVAGAYNEQFFGPGTRLTVL.

There are many counts of this clone. The chain employs TRBV6-6 and TRBJ2-3, with 8 bases lining up with TRBD2. CDR1 is MNHNY, CDR2 SVGAGI, per germline (reference sequence). With 4 bases clipped from V and 1 base from J, the junction kept 1 base outside the gene matches. CDR3 length: 14 amino acids. CDR3 nucleotides: TGTGCCAGCAGTTGGCGGGGGGGCACAGATACGCAGTATTTT. Translated: CASSWRGGTDTQYF.